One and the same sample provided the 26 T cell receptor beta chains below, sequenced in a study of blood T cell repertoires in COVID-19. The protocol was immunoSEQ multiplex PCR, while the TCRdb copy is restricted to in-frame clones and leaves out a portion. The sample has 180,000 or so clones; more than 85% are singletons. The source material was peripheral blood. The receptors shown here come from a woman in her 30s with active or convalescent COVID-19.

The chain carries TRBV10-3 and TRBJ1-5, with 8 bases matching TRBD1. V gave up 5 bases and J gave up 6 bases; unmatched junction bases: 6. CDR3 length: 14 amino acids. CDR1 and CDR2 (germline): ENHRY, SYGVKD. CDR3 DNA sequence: TGTGCCATCAGTACCCAGGGGGCTGCTCAGCCCCAGCATTTT. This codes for CAISTQGAAQPQHF.

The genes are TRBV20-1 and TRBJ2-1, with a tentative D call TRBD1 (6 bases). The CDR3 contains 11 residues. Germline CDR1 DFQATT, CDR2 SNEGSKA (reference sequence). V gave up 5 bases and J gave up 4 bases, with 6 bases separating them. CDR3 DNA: TGCAGTGCTGGACAGTACAATGAGCAGTTCTTC. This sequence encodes CSAGQYNEQFF.

CDR3 coding DNA: TGTGCCAGCAGCTTAGTCCTAGCGGGGGCCTCCTACAATGAGCAGTTCTTC. This encodes CASSLVLAGASYNEQFF. The chain carries TRBV7-6 and TRBJ2-1; 10 bases are a match to TRBD2. The V and J ends lost 1 base and 0 bases, in that order; junction bases with no gene match: 3. The CDR3 is made up of 17 amino acids. Germline V gene sequence: CDR1 SGHVS, CDR2 FNYEAQ.

The CDR3 region is CASRASDRVGFYGYTF. CDR3 nucleotides: TGTGCCAGCAGAGCCTCGGACAGGGTGGGATTCTATGGCTACACCTTC. This chain links TRBV28 with TRBJ1-2; 8 positions agree with TRBD1. Germline V lookup: CDR1 MDHEN, CDR2 SYDVKM. The V and J ends lost 6 bases and 4 bases, in that order; junction bases with no gene match: 13. The CDR3 covers 16 residues.

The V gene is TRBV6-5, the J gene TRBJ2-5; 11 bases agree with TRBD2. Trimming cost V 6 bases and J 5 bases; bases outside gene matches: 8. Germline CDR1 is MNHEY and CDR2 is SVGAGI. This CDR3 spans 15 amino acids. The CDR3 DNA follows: TGTGCCAGCAGGGTAACTAGCGGGAGCACGGAGACCCAGTACTTC. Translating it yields CASRVTSGSTETQYF.

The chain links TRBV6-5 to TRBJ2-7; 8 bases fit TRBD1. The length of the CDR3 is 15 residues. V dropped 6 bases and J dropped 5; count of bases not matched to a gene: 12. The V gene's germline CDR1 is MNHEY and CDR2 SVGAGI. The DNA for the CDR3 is TGTGCCAGCAGGGCAGGGGGCGCGAATGGGGACGAGCAGTACTTC. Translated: CASRAGGANGDEQYF.

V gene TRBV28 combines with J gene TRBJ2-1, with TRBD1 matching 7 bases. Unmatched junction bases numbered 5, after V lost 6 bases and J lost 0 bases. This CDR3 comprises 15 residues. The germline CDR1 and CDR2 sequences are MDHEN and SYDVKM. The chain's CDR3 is CASRNGQASYNEQFF. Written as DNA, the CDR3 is TGTGCCAGCAGAAACGGACAGGCCTCCTACAATGAGCAGTTCTTC. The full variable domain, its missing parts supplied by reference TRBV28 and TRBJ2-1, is DVKVTQSSRYLVKRTGEKVFLECVQDMDHENMFWYRQDPGLGLRLIYFSYDVKMKEKGDIPEGYSVSREKKERFSLILESASTNQTSMYLCASRNGQASYNEQFFGPGTRLTVL.

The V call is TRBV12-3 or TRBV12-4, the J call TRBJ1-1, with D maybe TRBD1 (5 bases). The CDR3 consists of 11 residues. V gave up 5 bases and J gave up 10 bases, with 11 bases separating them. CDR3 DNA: TGTGCCAGCAGTCCGAAAAGGGGAGCTTTCTTT. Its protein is CASSPKRGAFF.

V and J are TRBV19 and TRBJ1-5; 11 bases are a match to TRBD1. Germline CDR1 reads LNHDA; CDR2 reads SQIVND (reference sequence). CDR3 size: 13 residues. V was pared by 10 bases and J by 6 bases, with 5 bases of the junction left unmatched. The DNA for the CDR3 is TGTGCCATATCGGACAGGGGGCTTCAGCCCCAGCATTTT. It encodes CAISDRGLQPQHF.

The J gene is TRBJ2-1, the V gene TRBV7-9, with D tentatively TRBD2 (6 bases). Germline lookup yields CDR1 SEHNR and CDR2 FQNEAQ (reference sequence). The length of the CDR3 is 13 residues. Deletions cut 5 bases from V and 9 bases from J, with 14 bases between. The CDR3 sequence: CASSQTSLGEQFF. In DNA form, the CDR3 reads TGTGCCAGCAGCCAGACTAGTTTGGGTGAGCAGTTCTTC.

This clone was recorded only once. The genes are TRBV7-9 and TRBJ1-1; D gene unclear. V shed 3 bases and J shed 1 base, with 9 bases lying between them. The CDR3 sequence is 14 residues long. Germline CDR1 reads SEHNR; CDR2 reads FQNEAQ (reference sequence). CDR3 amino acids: CASSFHTKNTEAFF. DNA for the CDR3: TGTGCCAGCAGCTTTCACACCAAGAACACTGAAGCTTTCTTT.

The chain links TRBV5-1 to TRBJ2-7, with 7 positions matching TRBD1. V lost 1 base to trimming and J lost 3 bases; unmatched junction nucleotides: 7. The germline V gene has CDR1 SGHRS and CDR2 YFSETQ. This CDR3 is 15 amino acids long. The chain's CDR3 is CASSLLQDRIYEQYF. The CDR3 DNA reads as TGCGCCAGCAGCTTGCTACAGGACAGGATCTACGAGCAGTACTTC.

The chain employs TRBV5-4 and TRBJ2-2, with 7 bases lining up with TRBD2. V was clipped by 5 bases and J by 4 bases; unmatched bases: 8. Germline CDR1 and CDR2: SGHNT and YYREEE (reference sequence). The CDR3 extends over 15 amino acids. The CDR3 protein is CASSGRDYSTGELFF. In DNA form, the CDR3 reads TGTGCCAGCAGTGGACGGGACTACTCCACCGGGGAGCTGTTTTTT.

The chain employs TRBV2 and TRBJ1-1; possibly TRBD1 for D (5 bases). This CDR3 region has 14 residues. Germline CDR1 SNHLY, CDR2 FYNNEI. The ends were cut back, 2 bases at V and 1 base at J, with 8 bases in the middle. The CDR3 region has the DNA TGTGCCAGCAGTGAAAGGGGAAAGAACACTGAAGCTTTCTTT. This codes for CASSERGKNTEAFF.

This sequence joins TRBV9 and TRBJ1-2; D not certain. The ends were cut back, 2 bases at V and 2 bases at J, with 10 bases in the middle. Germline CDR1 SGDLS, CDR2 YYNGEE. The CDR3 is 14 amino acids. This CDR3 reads CASSVGQSNYGYTF. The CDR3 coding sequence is TGTGCCAGCAGCGTTGGTCAGTCCAACTATGGCTACACCTTC.

CDR3 residues: CASTLYQGGYTF. In DNA form, the CDR3 reads TGTGCCAGCACCTTATACCAGGGCGGCTACACCTTC. V and J are TRBV28 and TRBJ1-2; TRBD1 might be the D (5 bases). Trimming took off 7 bases at V and 8 bases at J, with 14 bases between the two ends. The CDR3 is 12 residues long. Per the germline V gene, CDR1 is MDHEN and CDR2 is SYDVKM.

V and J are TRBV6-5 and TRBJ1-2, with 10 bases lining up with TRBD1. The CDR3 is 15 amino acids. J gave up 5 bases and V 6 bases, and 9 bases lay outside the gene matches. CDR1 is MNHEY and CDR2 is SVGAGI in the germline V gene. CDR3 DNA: TGTGCCAGCAGCCGGGACAGGGGATCGGGGTATGGCTACACCTTC. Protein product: CASSRDRGSGYGYTF.

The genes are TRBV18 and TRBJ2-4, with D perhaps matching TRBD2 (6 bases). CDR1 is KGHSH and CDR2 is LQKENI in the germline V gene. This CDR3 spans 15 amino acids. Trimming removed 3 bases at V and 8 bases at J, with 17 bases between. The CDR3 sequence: CASSPEPGLGDIQYF. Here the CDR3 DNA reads TGTGCCAGCTCACCCGAACCGGGACTGGGGGACATTCAGTACTTC.

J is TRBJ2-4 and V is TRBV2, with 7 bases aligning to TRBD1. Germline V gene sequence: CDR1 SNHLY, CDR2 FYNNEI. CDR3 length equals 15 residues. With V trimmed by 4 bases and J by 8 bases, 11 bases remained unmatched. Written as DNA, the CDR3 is TGTGCCAGCAGTGCCCCGACAGGGAATCGAGACATTCAGTACTTC. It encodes CASSAPTGNRDIQYF.

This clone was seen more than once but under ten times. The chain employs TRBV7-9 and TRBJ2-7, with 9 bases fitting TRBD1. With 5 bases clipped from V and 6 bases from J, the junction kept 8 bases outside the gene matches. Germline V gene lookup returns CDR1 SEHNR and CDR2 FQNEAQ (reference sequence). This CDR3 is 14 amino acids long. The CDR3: CASSHPGQGGEQYF. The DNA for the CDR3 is TGTGCCAGCAGCCACCCGGGACAGGGCGGCGAGCAGTACTTC.

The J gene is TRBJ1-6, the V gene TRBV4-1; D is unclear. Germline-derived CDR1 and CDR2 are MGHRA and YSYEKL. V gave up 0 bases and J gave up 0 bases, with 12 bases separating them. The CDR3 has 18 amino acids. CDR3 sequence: CASSQDSPESSYNSPLHF. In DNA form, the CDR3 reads TGCGCCAGCAGCCAAGATAGTCCGGAGAGCTCCTATAATTCACCCCTCCACTTT.

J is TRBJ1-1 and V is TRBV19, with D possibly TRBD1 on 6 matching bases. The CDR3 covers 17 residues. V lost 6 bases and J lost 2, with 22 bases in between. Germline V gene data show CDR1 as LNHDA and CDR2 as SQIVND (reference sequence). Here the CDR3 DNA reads TGTGCCAGTAGCGGGTTGGGGGCCGGACAATTAAACACTGAAGCTTTCTTT. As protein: CASSGLGAGQLNTEAFF.

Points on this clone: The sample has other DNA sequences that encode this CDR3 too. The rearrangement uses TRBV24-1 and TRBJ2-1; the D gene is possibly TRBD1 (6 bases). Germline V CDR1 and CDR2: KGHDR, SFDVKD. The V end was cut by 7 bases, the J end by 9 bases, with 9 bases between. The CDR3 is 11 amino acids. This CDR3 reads CATSQGGEQFF. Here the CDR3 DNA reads TGTGCCACCAGCCAAGGGGGTGAGCAGTTCTTC.

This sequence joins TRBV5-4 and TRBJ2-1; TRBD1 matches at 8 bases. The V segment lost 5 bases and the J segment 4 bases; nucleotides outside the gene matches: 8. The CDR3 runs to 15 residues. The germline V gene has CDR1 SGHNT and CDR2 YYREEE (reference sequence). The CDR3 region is CASRRGQGKYNEQFF. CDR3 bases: TGTGCCAGCAGACGCGGACAGGGAAAGTACAATGAGCAGTTCTTC.

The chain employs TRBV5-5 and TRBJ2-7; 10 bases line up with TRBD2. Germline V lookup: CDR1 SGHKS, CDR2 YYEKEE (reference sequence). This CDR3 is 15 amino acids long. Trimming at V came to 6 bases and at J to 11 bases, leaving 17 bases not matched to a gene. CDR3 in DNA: TGTGCCAGCAACCATGCACGTAGCGGGAGGTTTGAGGAGTACTTC. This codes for CASNHARSGRFEEYF.

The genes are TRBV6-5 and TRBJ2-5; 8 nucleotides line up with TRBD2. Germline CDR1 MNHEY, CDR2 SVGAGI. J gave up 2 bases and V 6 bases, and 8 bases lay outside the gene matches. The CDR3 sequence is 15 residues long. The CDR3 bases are TGTGCCAGCAGCCTCATGACTAGCGTACAAGAGACCCAGTACTTC. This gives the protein CASSLMTSVQETQYF.